One and the same sample provided the 7 T cell receptor beta chains below, sequenced in a study of metastatic and nonmetastatic thyroid tumors. TCRdb reassembled clones from the PCR reads with MiXCR. The sample consists of around 31,000 clones, under 30% of them appearing once. There were no patients who had received any treatment before thyroid surgery. The sample consisted of blood. The receptors shown here come from a female donor with papillary thyroid cancer or a benign thyroid nodule (not recorded which). Some clones in this sample may be carry-over from other donors' samples.

The rearrangement joins TRBV20-1 to TRBJ1-4; D is uncertain. The CDR3 is 13 amino acids. Germline V lookup: CDR1 DFQATT, CDR2 SNEGSKA (reference sequence). Trimming removed 5 bases at V and 8 bases at J, with 15 bases between. Here the CDR3 reads CSAQDTYGEKLFF. CDR3 nucleotides: TGCAGTGCTCAAGACACCTACGGGGAAAAACTGTTTTTT.

The V gene is TRBV6-1, the J gene TRBJ2-7, with D perhaps given as TRBD1 or TRBD2 (6 bases each). Germline lookup yields CDR1 MNHNS and CDR2 SASEGT. The CDR3 contains 15 residues. Deletions cut 6 bases from V and 3 bases from J, with 18 bases between. CDR3 amino acids: CASRKGGSGRYEQYF. The DNA for the CDR3 is TGTGCCAGCAGGAAGGGGGGTAGCGGCCGCTACGAGCAGTACTTC.

The V and J genes are TRBV5-4 and TRBJ2-7; D is possibly TRBD2 (6 bases). Germline V gives CDR1 SGHNT, CDR2 YYREEE (reference sequence). Trimming removed 5 bases at V and 2 bases at J, with 17 bases between. CDR3 size: 15 residues. As DNA, the CDR3 is TGTGCCAGCAGGGAGGGGTTAGCGCAAACCTACGAGCAGTACTTC. It is translated as CASREGLAQTYEQYF. The variable domain in full, completed from reference TRBV5-4 and TRBJ2-7, reads ETGVTQSPTHLIKTRGQQVTLRCSSQSGHNTVSWYQQALGQGPQFIFQYYREEENGRGNFPPRFSGLQFPNYSSELNVNALELDDSALYLCASREGLAQTYEQYFGPGTRLTVT.

The chain links TRBV11-3 to TRBJ2-2, with 11 bases lining up with TRBD2. The J segment lost 5 bases and the V segment lost 2 bases, leaving 1 base of the junction unmatched. The V gene's germline CDR1 is SGHNT and CDR2 YENEEA. The CDR3 consists of 15 residues. In DNA, the CDR3 is TGTGCCAGCAGCTTAAGACTAGCGGGAACCGGGGAGCTGTTTTTT. It specifies CASSLRLAGTGELFF.

V usage is TRBV4-3 and J usage is TRBJ1-2, with a weak D call TRBD1 (5 bases). Per germline, CDR1 LGHNA and CDR2 YSLEER. Trimming left V 1 base short and J 5 bases short, with 20 bases between. This CDR3 contains 17 residues. CDR3 residues: CASSQAQMVGTEYGYTF. The CDR3 nucleotides are TGCGCCAGCAGCCAAGCACAGATGGTTGGGACTGAGTATGGCTACACCTTC.

Of note for this clone: The same CDR3 can be traced to other DNA sequences in this sample. This chain connects TRBV29-1 to TRBJ2-5, with D tentatively TRBD1 or TRBD2 (5 bases each). Germline values: CDR1 SQVTM, CDR2 ANQGSEA. This CDR3 spans 13 amino acids. The V end was cut by 6 bases, the J end by 0 bases, with 11 bases between. The CDR3 DNA reads TGCAGCGTGGGGGACCGGTACCAAGAGACCCAGTACTTC. As protein: CSVGDRYQETQYF.

This clone turned up a few times. V and J are TRBV28 and TRBJ2-3, with 11 bases aligning to TRBD2. V was clipped by 4 bases and J by 9 bases; unmatched bases: 9. This CDR3 is 15 amino acids long. CDR1 is MDHEN, CDR2 SYDVKM, per germline. Here the CDR3 DNA reads TGTGCCAGCAGTTACAGACTAGCGGGAAAGGGGACGCAGTATTTT. It encodes CASSYRLAGKGTQYF.